A selection of T cell receptor beta chains follows, all from one sample in a study of T cells in Graves' hyperthyroidism and ophthalmopathy. TCRdb recomputed calls from the multiplex PCR reads with MiXCR, one row per CDR3 protein. The data show 300,000 or so distinct CDR3 sequences, with roughly a fifth seen just once and about 50% held by the top ten. The sample was blood. The receptor source for this set is a woman aged 50 to 65 with Graves' hyperthyroidism. The CDR3 runs from the conserved cysteine through the conserved F or W.

cdr3_length j_call v_call cdr3_aa
15 TRBJ1-6 TRBV27 CASRLTGLHNSPLHF
11 TRBJ2-1 TRBV19 CASSIRHEQFF
14 TRBJ2-1 TRBV29-1 CSASGGISYNEQFF
12 TRBJ2-1 TRBV5-1 CASSSGQDEQFF
14 TRBJ1-5 TRBV30 CAWSVEGGRQPQHF
15 TRBJ2-1 TRBV11-2 CASSQEARGVDEQFF
12 TRBJ2-2 TRBV9 CASSVVNGELFF
17 TRBJ1-2 TRBV5-8 CASSRSRDLLSDYGYTF
13 TRBJ1-1 TRBV29-1 CSARDSMNTEAFF
13 TRBJ2-1 TRBV5-1 CASSLDAYNEQFF
16 TRBJ1-5 TRBV28 CASSLLAGGGYQPQHF
16 TRBJ2-7 TRBV20-1 CSARRYAGRELHEQYF
16 TRBJ2-2 TRBV2 CASSLGAGSNTGELFF
13 TRBJ2-7 TRBV10-3 CAIIPDGSYEQYF
15 TRBJ2-3 TRBV19 CASSPTGPPTDTQYF
11 TRBJ2-7 TRBV20-1 CSAGAGNEQYF
15 TRBJ1-5 TRBV6-6 CASSYSQDSNQPQHF
14 TRBJ2-3 TRBV5-1 CASKNRGGTDTQYF